This is a list of T cell receptor beta chains from one sample in a study of cytomegalovirus exposure and HLA in healthy donors. Repertoires were generated with immunoSEQ multiplex PCR, while TCRdb's copy carries only in-frame clones and drops some. The profile shows about 270,000 clones, about 75% of them singletons. Sequencing used PBMCs. The receptors originated from a female donor in good health and CMV-seronegative. Both conserved end residues are part of each CDR3. D genes are given only for firm matches. Size is stated for part of the rows, as once, few or many counts, or as a class when the clone is expanded.

d_gene | abundance | j_gene | v_gene | CDR3aa | CDR3nt
- | - | TRBJ2-1 | TRBV7-9 | CSSSLARDSSYNEQFF | TGTTCCAGCAGCTTAGCGCGGGACAGCTCCTACAATGAGCAGTTCTTC
TRBD1 | once | TRBJ1-1 | TRBV7-9 | CASSSTQGQTEAFF | TGTGCCAGCAGCTCGACACAGGGGCAGACTGAAGCTTTCTTT
- | - | TRBJ2-3 | TRBV19 | CASSMRLAGTDTQYF | TGTGCCAGTAGTATGAGGCTAGCAGGCACAGATACGCAGTATTTT
TRBD2 | - | TRBJ2-1 | TRBV6-1 | CASSRLAGGNEQFF | TGTGCCAGCAGCCGACTAGCGGGAGGCAATGAGCAGTTCTTC
- | - | TRBJ2-1 | TRBV7-8 | CASSLRGAKEQFF | TGTGCCAGCAGCTTACGGGGAGCAAAAGAGCAGTTCTTC
- | - | TRBJ2-7 | TRBV10-1 | CASSEEGEGNPYEQYF | TGCGCCAGCAGTGAGGAGGGGGAGGGGAACCCCTACGAGCAGTACTTC
- | - | TRBJ1-2 | TRBV2 | CASSQGQIFYRYTF | TGTGCCAGCAGCCAAGGACAGATCTTTTATCGCTACACCTTC
- | once | TRBJ1-3 | TRBV7-8 | CASSLYPGNTIYF | TGTGCCAGCAGCTTATATCCCGGAAACACCATATATTTT
- | - | TRBJ2-5 | TRBV7-7 | CASSLREIQETQYF | TGTGCCAGCAGCTTAAGAGAAATACAAGAGACCCAGTACTTC
TRBD1 | - | TRBJ1-6 | TRBV2 | CASRPGQGYNSPLHF | TGTGCCAGCAGACCGGGACAGGGCTATAATTCACCCCTCCACTTT